The rows below give T cell receptor beta chains drawn from one sample of a study of identical twins. MiXCR, run by TCRdb on the 5' RACE reads, gives a single entry per CDR3 protein. Seen here are hundreds of thousands of distinct CDR3 sequences, 8.6% observed once, and the top ten hold about 0.98%. This same sample was also part of a study on yellow fever vaccine responses in identical twins.

The material sequenced was PBMCs. These receptors came from a woman aged 18-29 years in good health. CDR3s include the opening cysteine and the closing phenylalanine or tryptophan. Fields, in order: D gene, J gene, V gene, clone size, CDR3 protein, CDR3 DNA. The D gene is left open where the match is weak. Clone size appears in some rows only: once, few, many, or a class for an expanded clone.

D gene: TRBD2
J gene: TRBJ2-1
V gene: TRBV25-1
clone size: many
CDR3 protein: CASSTSGKVNEQFF
CDR3 DNA: TGTGCCAGCAGCACTAGCGGGAAGGTAAATGAGCAGTTCTTC

D gene: NA
J gene: TRBJ2-1
V gene: TRBV6-2/TRBV6-3
clone size: NA
CDR3 protein: CASSYGRAEQFF
CDR3 DNA: TGTGCCAGCAGTTACGGGAGAGCTGAGCAGTTCTTC

D gene: TRBD2
J gene: TRBJ2-7
V gene: TRBV4-2
clone size: many
CDR3 protein: CASSQGTSGSGNEQYF
CDR3 DNA: TGTGCCAGCAGCCAGGGGACTAGCGGGAGTGGTAACGAGCAGTACTTC

D gene: TRBD2
J gene: TRBJ2-3
V gene: TRBV3-1
clone size: NA
CDR3 protein: CATSHRLAGGARTDTQYF
CDR3 DNA: TGTGCCACCAGCCACAGACTAGCGGGGGGGGCCCGCACAGATACGCAGTATTTT

D gene: NA
J gene: TRBJ2-7
V gene: TRBV28
clone size: few
CDR3 protein: CASSRRLGTNYEQYF
CDR3 DNA: TGTGCCAGCAGCCGAAGACTCGGGACGAACTACGAGCAGTACTTC

D gene: TRBD2
J gene: TRBJ2-3
V gene: TRBV12-3/TRBV12-4
clone size: NA
CDR3 protein: CTSSFLWSSGRASTDTQYF
CDR3 DNA: TGTACCAGCAGTTTTCTTTGGAGTAGCGGGAGGGCCTCCACAGATACGCAGTATTTT

D gene: TRBD2
J gene: TRBJ2-1
V gene: TRBV29-1
clone size: many
CDR3 protein: CSVDPGLAGGEQFF
CDR3 DNA: TGCAGCGTTGACCCGGGACTAGCGGGAGGTGAGCAGTTCTTC

D gene: TRBD2
J gene: TRBJ2-5
V gene: TRBV24-1
clone size: few
CDR3 protein: CATSAGGQETQYF
CDR3 DNA: TGTGCCACCAGTGCCGGGGGGCAAGAGACCCAGTACTTC

D gene: NA
J gene: TRBJ2-7
V gene: TRBV9
clone size: many
CDR3 protein: CASSVTPGGPRHEQYF
CDR3 DNA: TGTGCCAGCAGCGTAACTCCTGGGGGACCCCGCCACGAGCAGTACTTC

D gene: NA
J gene: TRBJ2-1
V gene: TRBV3-1
clone size: many
CDR3 protein: CASSRTSNEQFF
CDR3 DNA: TGTGCCAGCAGCCGGACCTCTAATGAGCAGTTCTTC

D gene: NA
J gene: TRBJ2-7
V gene: TRBV9
clone size: NA
CDR3 protein: CASSVGLPAYEQYF
CDR3 DNA: TGTGCCAGCAGCGTAGGGTTACCGGCCTACGAGCAGTACTTC

D gene: NA
J gene: TRBJ1-5
V gene: TRBV7-9
clone size: NA
CDR3 protein: CASSIPGKKNQPQHF
CDR3 DNA: TGTGCCAGCAGCATTCCGGGAAAGAAAAATCAGCCCCAGCATTTT

D gene: TRBD1
J gene: TRBJ1-4
V gene: TRBV7-2
clone size: NA
CDR3 protein: CASSPWGQGNEKLFF
CDR3 DNA: TGTGCCAGCAGCCCCTGGGGACAGGGGAATGAAAAACTGTTTTTT

D gene: TRBD2
J gene: TRBJ2-5
V gene: TRBV7-3
clone size: few
CDR3 protein: CASSFDPRLAGGQETQYF
CDR3 DNA: TGTGCCAGCAGCTTCGACCCAAGACTAGCGGGGGGGCAAGAGACCCAGTACTTC

D gene: TRBD2
J gene: TRBJ2-1
V gene: TRBV4-3
clone size: medium-sized
CDR3 protein: CASSQGTSGYNEQFF
CDR3 DNA: TGTGCCAGCAGCCAAGGGACTAGCGGATACAATGAGCAGTTCTTC

D gene: NA
J gene: TRBJ1-2
V gene: TRBV6-2/TRBV6-3
clone size: few
CDR3 protein: CASSYSGSGGPGHYSLLYGYTF
CDR3 DNA: TGTGCCAGCAGTTACTCTGGTTCGGGTGGGCCAGGGCATTATTCTCTACTCTATGGCTACACCTTC

D gene: NA
J gene: TRBJ1-3
V gene: TRBV5-1
clone size: NA
CDR3 protein: CASSLGDSSGNTIYF
CDR3 DNA: TGCGCCAGCAGCTTGGGAGACAGCTCAGGAAACACCATATATTTT

D gene: NA
J gene: TRBJ2-3
V gene: TRBV7-8
clone size: NA
CDR3 protein: CASSLVGQSTDTQYF
CDR3 DNA: TGTGCCAGCAGCTTAGTGGGGCAGAGCACAGATACGCAGTATTTT

D gene: NA
J gene: TRBJ2-7
V gene: TRBV15
clone size: few
CDR3 protein: CATSRDLGQAYEQYF
CDR3 DNA: TGTGCCACCAGCAGAGATCTAGGGCAGGCGTACGAGCAGTACTTC

D gene: TRBD1
J gene: TRBJ1-4
V gene: TRBV5-1
clone size: NA
CDR3 protein: CASSFRDRGEKLFF
CDR3 DNA: TGCGCCAGCAGCTTCCGGGACAGGGGAGAAAAACTGTTTTTT

D gene: NA
J gene: TRBJ2-3
V gene: TRBV15
clone size: few
CDR3 protein: CATSGSFPTDTQYF
CDR3 DNA: TGTGCCACCAGCGGTAGCTTTCCCACAGATACGCAGTATTTT

D gene: NA
J gene: TRBJ2-5
V gene: TRBV4-3
clone size: NA
CDR3 protein: CASSQDLSETQYF
CDR3 DNA: TGCGCCAGCAGCCAAGACCTTTCAGAGACCCAGTACTTC

D gene: TRBD1
J gene: TRBJ1-1
V gene: TRBV12-3/TRBV12-4
clone size: NA
CDR3 protein: CASGGTGAIPLAFF
CDR3 DNA: TGTGCCAGCGGGGGGACAGGGGCAATCCCACTGGCTTTCTTT

D gene: NA
J gene: TRBJ2-1
V gene: TRBV27
clone size: many
CDR3 protein: CASSASPGFLTNEQFF
CDR3 DNA: TGTGCCAGCAGTGCATCCCCGGGATTCCTCACCAATGAGCAGTTCTTC

D gene: NA
J gene: TRBJ1-6
V gene: TRBV27
clone size: many
CDR3 protein: CASSLLQGNSPLHF
CDR3 DNA: TGTGCCAGCAGTTTGTTACAGGGCAATTCACCCCTCCACTTT

D gene: NA
J gene: TRBJ2-7
V gene: TRBV7-8
clone size: many
CDR3 protein: CASSLLGGIVYEQYF
CDR3 DNA: TGTGCCAGCAGCTTATTGGGCGGGATTGTCTACGAGCAGTACTTC

D gene: NA
J gene: TRBJ2-2
V gene: TRBV6-2/TRBV6-3
clone size: many
CDR3 protein: CASSPTVADTTGELFF
CDR3 DNA: TGTGCCAGCAGTCCGACCGTGGCAGACACCACCGGGGAGCTGTTTTTT

D gene: NA
J gene: TRBJ2-3
V gene: TRBV12-3/TRBV12-4
clone size: many
CDR3 protein: CASSLGRGPRYTQYF
CDR3 DNA: TGTGCCAGCAGTTTAGGAAGGGGCCCGAGGTATACGCAGTATTTT

D gene: NA
J gene: TRBJ1-1
V gene: TRBV5-1
clone size: many
CDR3 protein: CASSFGTLNTEAFF
CDR3 DNA: TGCGCCAGCAGCTTCGGGACATTGAACACTGAAGCTTTCTTT

D gene: TRBD1
J gene: TRBJ2-1
V gene: TRBV29-1
clone size: many
CDR3 protein: CSVETPDRTYNEQFF
CDR3 DNA: TGCAGCGTTGAAACGCCGGACAGGACGTACAATGAGCAGTTCTTC

D gene: TRBD2
J gene: TRBJ2-5
V gene: TRBV27
clone size: NA
CDR3 protein: CASRRAGGPQETQYF
CDR3 DNA: TGTGCCAGCAGACGAGCGGGAGGGCCCCAAGAGACCCAGTACTTC

D gene: NA
J gene: TRBJ2-3
V gene: TRBV6-5
clone size: few
CDR3 protein: CASSYGGVSTDTQYF
CDR3 DNA: TGTGCCAGCAGTTACGGGGGAGTGAGCACAGATACGCAGTATTTT

D gene: TRBD2
J gene: TRBJ2-5
V gene: TRBV20-1
clone size: few
CDR3 protein: CSASQTTTPRGQETQYF
CDR3 DNA: TGCAGTGCTAGTCAGACGACTACCCCGCGGGGGCAAGAGACCCAGTACTTC

D gene: NA
J gene: TRBJ1-4
V gene: TRBV2
clone size: few
CDR3 protein: CASRPDTQNEKLFF
CDR3 DNA: TGTGCCAGCCGACCGGACACCCAAAATGAAAAACTGTTTTTT